This passage covers 2 T cell receptor beta chains from one sample sequenced in a study of CDR3 diversity in severe acne. TCRdb reprocessed the PCR reads via MiXCR and lists one record per CDR3 protein. The sample lists some 84,000 distinct CDR3 sequences, 45% to 55% seen once, with approximately 15% in the top ten. Sequenced: blood. These receptors all stem from a male donor in good health, without acne.

Comments on this clonotype: A junction end diverges from the germline sequence, so it may reflect a read error. The V gene is TRBV7-3, the J gene TRBJ2-7, with TRBD2 as a possible D gene (6 bases). The length of the CDR3 is 15 residues. In germline, CDR1 is SGHTA, CDR2 FQGTGA. CDR3 region: CASSLTGSGRNEQYF. The CDR3 nucleotides are TGTGCCAGCAGCCTAACCGGGAGCGGCAGGAACGAGCAGTACTTC.

This chain uses TRBV7-9 with TRBJ1-1, with 7 bases matching TRBD1. This CDR3 contains 15 residues. Unmatched junction bases numbered 13, after V lost 5 bases and J lost 7 bases. CDR1 SEHNR and CDR2 FQNEAQ come from the germline V gene (reference sequence). Written as DNA, the CDR3 is TGTGCCAGCAGCCGCCCTACCGGGACAGACAATGAAGCTTTCTTT. It specifies CASSRPTGTDNEAFF.